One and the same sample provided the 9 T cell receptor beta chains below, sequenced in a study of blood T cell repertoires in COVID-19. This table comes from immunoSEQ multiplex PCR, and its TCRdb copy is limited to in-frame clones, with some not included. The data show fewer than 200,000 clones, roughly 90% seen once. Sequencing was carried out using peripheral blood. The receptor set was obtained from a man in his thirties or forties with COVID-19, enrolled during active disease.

The CDR3 spells CASSSLGTPNTGELFF. CDR3 DNA: TGTGCCAGCAGCTCGCTCGGGACTCCGAACACCGGGGAGCTGTTTTTT. The chain carries TRBV11-3 and TRBJ2-2, with a tentative D call TRBD2 (6 bases). Trimming pared 4 bases from V and 0 bases from J, leaving 12 bases between. Germline-derived CDR1 and CDR2 are SGHNT and YENEEA. This CDR3 comprises 16 residues. Based on the CDR3 plus reference TRBV11-3 and TRBJ2-2, the full variable domain is EAGVVQSPRYKIIEKKQPVAFWCNPISGHNTLYWYLQNLGQGPELLIRYENEEAVDDSQLPKDRFSAERLKGVDSTLKIQPAELGDSAVYLCASSSLGTPNTGELFFGEGSRLTVL.

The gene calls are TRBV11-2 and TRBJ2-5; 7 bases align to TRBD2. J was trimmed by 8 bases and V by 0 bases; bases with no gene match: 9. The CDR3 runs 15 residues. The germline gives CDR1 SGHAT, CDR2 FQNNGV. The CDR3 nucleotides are TGTGCCAGCAGCTTAGATGGGGGGAGGGTGATAACCCAGTACTTC. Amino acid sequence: CASSLDGGRVITQYF.

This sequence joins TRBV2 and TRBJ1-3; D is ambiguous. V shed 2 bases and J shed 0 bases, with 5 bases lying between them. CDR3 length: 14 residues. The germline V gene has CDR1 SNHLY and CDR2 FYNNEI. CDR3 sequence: CASSEHFSGNTIYF. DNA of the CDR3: TGTGCCAGCAGTGAACATTTCTCTGGAAACACCATATATTTT.

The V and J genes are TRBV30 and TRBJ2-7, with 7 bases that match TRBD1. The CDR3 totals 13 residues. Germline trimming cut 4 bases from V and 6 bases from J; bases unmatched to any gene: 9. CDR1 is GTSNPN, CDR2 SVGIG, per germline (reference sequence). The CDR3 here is CAWTRDRAAEQYF. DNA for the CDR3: TGTGCCTGGACCCGAGACAGGGCGGCCGAGCAGTACTTC. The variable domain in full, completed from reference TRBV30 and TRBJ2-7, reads SQTIHQWPATLVQPVGSPLSLECTVEGTSNPNLYWYRQAAGRGLQLLFYSVGIGQISSEVPQNLSASRPQDRQFILSSKKLLLSDSGFYLCAWTRDRAAEQYFGPGTRLTVT.

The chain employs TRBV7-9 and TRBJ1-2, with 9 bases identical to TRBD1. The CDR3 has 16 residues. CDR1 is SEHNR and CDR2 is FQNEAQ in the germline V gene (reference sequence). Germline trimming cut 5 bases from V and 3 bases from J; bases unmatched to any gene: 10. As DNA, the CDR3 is TGTGCCAGCAGCCCGGAAGGGGACAGGGAATACTATGGCTACACCTTC. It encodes CASSPEGDREYYGYTF.

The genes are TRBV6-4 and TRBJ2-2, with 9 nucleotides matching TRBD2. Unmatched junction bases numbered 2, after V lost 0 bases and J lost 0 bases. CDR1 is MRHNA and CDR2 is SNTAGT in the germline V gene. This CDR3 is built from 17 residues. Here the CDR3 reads CASSDSTSGPNTGELFF. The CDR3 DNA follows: TGTGCCAGCAGTGACTCGACTAGCGGTCCGAACACCGGGGAGCTGTTTTTT.

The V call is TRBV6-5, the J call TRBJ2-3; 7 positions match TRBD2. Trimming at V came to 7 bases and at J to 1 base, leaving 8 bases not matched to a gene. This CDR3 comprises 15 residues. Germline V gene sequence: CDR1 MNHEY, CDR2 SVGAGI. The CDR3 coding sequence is TGTGCCAGCAACCCTTGGGGGGGAGGCACAGATACGCAGTATTTT. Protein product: CASNPWGGGTDTQYF.

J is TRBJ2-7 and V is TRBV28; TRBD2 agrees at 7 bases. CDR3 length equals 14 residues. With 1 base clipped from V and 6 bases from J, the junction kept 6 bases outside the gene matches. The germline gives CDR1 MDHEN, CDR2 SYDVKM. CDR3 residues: CASSLFGGGSEQYF. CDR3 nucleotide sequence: TGTGCCAGCAGTTTATTTGGTGGCGGGAGCGAGCAGTACTTC.

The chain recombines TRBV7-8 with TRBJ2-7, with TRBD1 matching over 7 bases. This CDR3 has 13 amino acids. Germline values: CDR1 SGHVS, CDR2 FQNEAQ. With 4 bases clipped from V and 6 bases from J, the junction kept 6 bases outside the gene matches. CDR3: CASSSAQGVEQYF. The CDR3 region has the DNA TGTGCCAGCAGCTCGGCCCAGGGGGTCGAGCAGTACTTC.